Below are 9 T cell receptor beta chains sequenced from a single sample in a study of T cell clonality in common variable immunodeficiency. Generated by immunoSEQ multiplex PCR, the TCRdb table keeps only in-frame clones and is missing some. The data show over 45,000 clones, with none appearing a single time. The source material was peripheral blood mononuclear cells. All receptors derive from a person aged 18 to 70 in good health.

As for this clone: The read gets to within 3 residues of the CDR3 end, and the germline J gene fills in the rest. The chain couples TRBV18 to TRBJ1-4; 7 bases align to TRBD1. In germline, CDR1 is KGHSH, CDR2 LQKENI. This CDR3 spans 16 amino acids. The sequenced CDR3 bases are TGTGCCAGCTCACCCGACAGGGAGCCCTCTTCTTCACCA. Translated, it gives CASSPDREPSSSP. The CDR3 in full is CASSPDREPSSSPLFF.

This clone was counted at least ten times. The CDR3 end is not reached by the read, which stops 3 residues before it; the germline J gene fills it in. The rearrangement links TRBV5-1 to TRBJ2-3; D may be TRBD2 (7 bases). The CDR3 spans 16 residues. The germline CDR1 and CDR2 sequences are SGHRS and YFSETQ. V lost 6 bases to trimming and J lost 0 bases, with 17 bases between them. CDR3 residues: CASTFNGGPSTDTQYF. CDR3 DNA (partial): TGCGCCAGCACCTTCAACGGGGGGCCGAGCACAGATACG.

Of note for this clone: The read finishes 3 residues shy of the CDR3 end, and the germline J gene is used to complete it. This chain links TRBV18 with TRBJ1-1; 8 positions agree with TRBD1. The V and J ends lost 6 bases and 2 bases, in that order; junction bases with no gene match: 14. The germline gives CDR1 KGHSH, CDR2 LQKENI. The CDR3 length is 17 residues. This CDR3 is CASSLDDRGNLNTEAFF. The part of the CDR3 DNA that was read is TGTGCCAGCTCCTTAGATGACAGGGGAAATTTAAACACTGAA.

The sample holds many counts of this clone. The sequenced fragment ends 3 residues before the CDR3 boundary, so the rest is inferred from the germline J gene. This chain links TRBV7-6 with TRBJ2-1; 7 bases agree with TRBD2. V was pared by 5 bases and J by 9 bases, with 4 bases of the junction left unmatched. In germline, CDR1 is SGHVS, CDR2 FNYEAQ. There are 12 residues in the CDR3. The CDR3 is CASSGRGFEQFF. CDR3 bases read: TGTGCCAGCAGCGGGAGGGGTTTTGAG.

This clone occurred many times. The CDR3 sequence: CAWSASRTGNGYTF. The DNA read from the CDR3 is TGTGCCTGGAGTGCCTCACGGACAGGGAATGGC. V gene TRBV30 combines with J gene TRBJ1-2; 8 nucleotides line up with TRBD1. The read terminates 3 residues before the CDR3 end, so the remaining end is supplied by the germline J gene. The V and J ends lost 1 base and 6 bases, in that order; junction bases with no gene match: 7. Germline V CDR1 and CDR2: GTSNPN, SVGIG (reference sequence). The CDR3 is 14 amino acids.

This clone was recorded at least ten times. From the germline J gene comes the end of the CDR3, since the read stops 3 residues before it. The rearrangement uses TRBV20-1 and TRBJ1-4; D remains ambiguous. The germline V gene encodes CDR1 DFQATT and CDR2 SNEGSKA (reference sequence). With 6 bases removed from V and 3 bases from J, the gap between germline ends came to 14 bases. The CDR3 covers 14 residues. The CDR3 DNA, read in part, is TGCAGTGCAGGCTCCTTTGGCTCTAATGAAAAA. Amino acid sequence: CSAGSFGSNEK. The whole CDR3 is CSAGSFGSNEKLFF.

Concerning this clone: The read gets to within 3 residues of the CDR3 end, and the germline J gene fills in the rest. This sequence joins TRBV7-9 and TRBJ2-4; TRBD1 might be the D (5 bases). Germline assignment: CDR1 SEHNR and CDR2 FQNEAQ (reference sequence). The CDR3 runs 12 residues. CDR3 bases read: TGTGCCAGCAGCAAGGACACCTATGGT. Residues: CASSKDTYG. Given in full, the CDR3 is CASSKDTYGQYF.

With regard to this clone: The read falls 3 residues short of the CDR3 end, and the missing part is taken from the germline J gene. V gene TRBV20-1 combines with J gene TRBJ2-3; TRBD1 is a possible D gene (6 bases). The germline gives CDR1 DFQATT, CDR2 SNEGSKA (reference sequence). This CDR3 has 12 amino acids. The covered CDR3 bases are TGCAGTGTAGGGGGTAATAATCAGCCG. Its translation is CSVGGNNQP. The CDR3 reads in full as CSVGGNNQPQYF.

This clone was detected many times. The missing CDR3 end, 3 residues past where the read stops, is filled in from the germline J gene. The chain is built from TRBV20-1 and TRBJ1-6; D call uncertain. This CDR3 contains 13 residues. Trimming removed 4 bases from V and 10 bases from J, with 14 bases in between. Germline loops: CDR1 DFQATT, CDR2 SNEGSKA (reference sequence). CDR3 DNA (partial): TGCAGTGCTATGCGTACTATCAGCTCACCC. It translates to CSAMRTISSP. The complete CDR3 protein is CSAMRTISSPLHF.